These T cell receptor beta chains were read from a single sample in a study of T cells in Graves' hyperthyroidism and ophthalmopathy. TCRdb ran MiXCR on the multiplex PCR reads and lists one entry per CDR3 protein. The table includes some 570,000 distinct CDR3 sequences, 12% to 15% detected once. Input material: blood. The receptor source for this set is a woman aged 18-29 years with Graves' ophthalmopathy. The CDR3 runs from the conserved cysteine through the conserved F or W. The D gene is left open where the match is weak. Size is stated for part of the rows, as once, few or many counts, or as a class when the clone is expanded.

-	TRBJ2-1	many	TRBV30	CAWGSKGSYNEQFF
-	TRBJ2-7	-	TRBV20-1	CSAIRAGGNYEQYF
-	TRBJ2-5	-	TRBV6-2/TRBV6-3	CASSSPPGAQYF
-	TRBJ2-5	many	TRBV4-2	CASSQEVGQNQETQYF
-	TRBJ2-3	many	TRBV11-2	CASSLNLRGTGTDTQYF
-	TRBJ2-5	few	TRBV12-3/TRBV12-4	CASINSRSTETQYF
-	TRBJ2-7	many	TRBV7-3	CASSLYAGAYEQYF
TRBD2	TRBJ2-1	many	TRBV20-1	CSASPGAGNEQFF
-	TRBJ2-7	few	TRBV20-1	CSAQNRWVSYEQYF
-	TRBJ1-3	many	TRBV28	CASNEGPGPSGNTIYF
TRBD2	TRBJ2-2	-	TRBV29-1	CSVDPAGDTGELFF
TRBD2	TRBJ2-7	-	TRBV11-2	CASSLHRSPLAGGLSYEQYF
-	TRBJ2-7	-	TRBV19	CASSASFYEQYF
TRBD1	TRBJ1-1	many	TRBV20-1	CSADDRAENEAFF
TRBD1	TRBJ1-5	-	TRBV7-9	CASSQTDRGGNQPQHF
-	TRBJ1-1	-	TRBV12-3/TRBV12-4	CASSFPPGLSAAFF
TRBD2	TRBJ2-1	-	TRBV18	CASSPGQPLAGFSNEQFF
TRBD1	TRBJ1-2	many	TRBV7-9	CASSHKTGKPPDYGYTF
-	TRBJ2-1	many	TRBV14	CASSQRKGTDSMDEQFF
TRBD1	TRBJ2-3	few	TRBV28	CAASQGQPTTDTQYF
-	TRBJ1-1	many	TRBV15	CATSTHLTDMNTEAFF
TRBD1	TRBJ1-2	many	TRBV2	CASRDPTGGNYGYTF
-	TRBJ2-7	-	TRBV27	CASSKQGPYEQYF
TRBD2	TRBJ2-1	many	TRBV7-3	CASSLTGLVNEQFF
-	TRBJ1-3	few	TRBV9	CASSVGQEGNTIYF
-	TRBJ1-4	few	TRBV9	CASSSSRRGAEKLFF
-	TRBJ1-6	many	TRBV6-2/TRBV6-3	CASSKVGRGMYSPLHF